These 32 T cell receptor beta chains originate from one sample sequenced in a study of glioma-infiltrating T cells after dendritic cell vaccination. The time point: after dendritic cell vaccination, including at tumor progression/relapse. Libraries were prepared by immunoSEQ multiplex PCR; TCRdb keeps only in-frame clonotypes and omits some of them. The profile shows 99,000 or so clones, approximately 80% of them singletons. The sequencing here drew on blood, taken after dendritic cell vaccination. These receptors were collected from a human donor with glioblastoma.

This chain joins TRBV6-5 and TRBJ1-2, with 11 bases fitting TRBD1. Germline lookup yields CDR1 MNHEY and CDR2 SVGAGI. Trimming took 0 bases from V and 8 from J; bases not matched to a gene: 8. The CDR3 loop spans 16 amino acids. The CDR3 nucleotides read TGTGCCAGCAGTTACTCTGGGACAGGGGGGCGGTCGGGCTACACCTTC. It yields the protein CASSYSGTGGRSGYTF.

V is TRBV28 and J is TRBJ2-7; D gene unclear. CDR1 is MDHEN and CDR2 is SYDVKM in the germline V gene. The length of the CDR3 is 13 residues. V lost 7 bases, J lost 0 bases, and 10 bases lay in between. CDR3 sequence reads: CASTLQDSYEQYF. In DNA, the CDR3 is TGTGCCAGCACCCTCCAGGACTCCTACGAGCAGTACTTC. Filled out from reference TRBV28 and TRBJ2-7, the complete variable domain reads DVKVTQSSRYLVKRTGEKVFLECVQDMDHENMFWYRQDPGLGLRLIYFSYDVKMKEKGDIPEGYSVSREKKERFSLILESASTNQTSMYLCASTLQDSYEQYFGPGTRLTVT.

This clone was counted once. The chain is built from TRBV28 and TRBJ2-2; TRBD2 aligns across 15 bases. The CDR3 is 18 amino acids. V was pared by 4 bases and J by 4 bases, with 7 bases of the junction left unmatched. CDR1 MDHEN and CDR2 SYDVKM come from the germline V gene. The chain's CDR3 is CASSSGTSGRPGTGELFF. For the CDR3, the DNA is TGTGCCAGCAGTTCAGGGACTAGCGGGAGGCCCGGCACCGGGGAGCTGTTTTTT.

The chain combines TRBV5-1 with TRBJ1-2; D is unresolved. CDR3 length equals 15 residues. CDR1 is SGHRS and CDR2 is YFSETQ in the germline V gene. V was clipped by 0 bases and J by 10 bases, with 19 bases between them. In nucleotides, the CDR3 is TGCGCCAGCAGCTTGGAGCGCGGAAGGTTCGGGGTCTACACCTTC. This sequence encodes CASSLERGRFGVYTF.

This rearrangement joins TRBV6-5 to TRBJ2-1, with TRBD2 matching 12 bases. This CDR3 has 15 residues. CDR1 and CDR2 from the germline V gene are MNHEY and SVGAGI. Trimming took 6 bases from V and 9 from J; bases not matched to a gene: 9. CDR3 residues: CASSARLAGESEQFF. CDR3 in DNA: TGTGCCAGCAGCGCACGACTAGCGGGAGAGTCTGAGCAGTTCTTC.

The rearrangement links TRBV11-1 to TRBJ2-7; 11 nucleotides line up with TRBD1. V lost 5 bases to trimming and J lost 1 base; unmatched junction nucleotides: 4. Germline lookup yields CDR1 SGHAT and CDR2 FQDESV (reference sequence). The CDR3 is 15 residues long. CDR3 loop: CASSRRDRGSYEQYF. CDR3 DNA sequence: TGTGCCAGCAGCCGCCGGGACAGGGGGTCCTACGAGCAGTACTTC.

The gene calls are TRBV11-2 and TRBJ1-2, with 8 nucleotides matching TRBD1. Trimming removed 5 bases from V and 5 bases from J; junction bases left unmatched: 10. Germline V gene data show CDR1 as SGHAT and CDR2 as FQNNGV. CDR3 size: 15 residues. CDR3 sequence reads: CASSPIGQGAYGYTF. The CDR3 region has the DNA TGTGCCAGCAGCCCCATCGGACAGGGAGCGTATGGCTACACCTTC.

The chain combines TRBV5-1 with TRBJ1-1; 8 nucleotides match TRBD1. The V and J ends lost 4 bases and 4 bases, in that order; junction bases with no gene match: 3. The CDR3 length is 13 residues. Per the germline V gene, CDR1 is SGHRS and CDR2 is YFSETQ. Here the CDR3 reads CASSRGQGTEAFF. CDR3 bases: TGCGCCAGCAGCAGAGGACAGGGCACTGAAGCTTTCTTT.

As DNA, the CDR3 is TGTGCCAGCTCACCACCGGGACTCCCCTATGGCTACACCTTC. Its protein product is CASSPPGLPYGYTF. The V and J genes are TRBV18 and TRBJ1-2; a possible D gene is TRBD1 (5 bases). Germline V CDR1 and CDR2: KGHSH, LQKENI. Trimming left V 0 bases short and J 4 bases short, with 9 bases between. There are 14 residues in the CDR3.

The rearrangement joins TRBV6-5 to TRBJ2-5; the match to TRBD1 covers 7 bases. The CDR3 extends over 14 amino acids. J was trimmed by 0 bases and V by 7 bases; bases with no gene match: 5. Germline V gene data show CDR1 as MNHEY and CDR2 as SVGAGI. The CDR3 reads CASNRDSYQETQYF. Written as DNA, the CDR3 is TGTGCCAGCAATCGGGACAGCTACCAAGAGACCCAGTACTTC.

J is TRBJ2-1 and V is TRBV9, with 15 bases aligning to TRBD2. In germline, CDR1 is SGDLS, CDR2 YYNGEE. V was pared by 3 bases and J by 9 bases, with 7 bases of the junction left unmatched. CDR3 length: 16 residues. CDR3 in DNA: TGTGCCAGCAGCGGGACTAGCGGGAGGGCCCTCTCTGAGCAGTTCTTC. It encodes CASSGTSGRALSEQFF.

The chain couples TRBV2 to TRBJ2-1, with D hard to call. Trimming removed 6 bases at V and 9 bases at J, with 6 bases between. The CDR3 spans 10 residues. Germline CDR1 and CDR2: SNHLY and FYNNEI. This chain's CDR3 is CASSLIEQFF. In DNA, the CDR3 is TGTGCCAGCAGCCTTATTGAGCAGTTCTTC. The variable domain in full, with the rest retrieved from reference TRBV2 and TRBJ2-1, is EPEVTQTPSHQVTQMGQEVILRCVPISNHLYFYWYRQILGQKVEFLVSFYNNEISEKSEIFDDQFSVERPDGSNFTLKIRSTKLEDSAMYFCASSLIEQFFGPGTRLTVL.

V usage is TRBV19 and J usage is TRBJ2-7; D may be TRBD1 (6 bases). The germline V gene encodes CDR1 LNHDA and CDR2 SQIVND (reference sequence). Trimming cost V 3 bases and J 2 bases, with 23 bases left between them. The CDR3 runs 18 residues. For the CDR3, the DNA is TGTGCCAGTAGTATGTATGCAGGGGCGACTACACACGCCTACGAGCAGTACTTC. Its protein product is CASSMYAGATTHAYEQYF.

The chain carries TRBV6-1 and TRBJ1-6; D gene unclear. The length of the CDR3 is 14 residues. V was cut by 7 bases and J by 0 bases, with 7 bases left in between. The V gene's germline CDR1 is MNHNS and CDR2 SASEGT. In DNA, the CDR3 is TGTGCCAGCATAGCCGACTCCTATAATTCACCCCTCCACTTT. Translation: CASIADSYNSPLHF.

This rearrangement joins TRBV29-1 to TRBJ2-3; 13 bases agree with TRBD2. Trimming took 1 base from V and 2 from J; bases not matched to a gene: 3. In germline, CDR1 is SQVTM, CDR2 ANQGSEA. The CDR3 length is 16 residues. The CDR3 sequence: CSVEGTSGGTTDTQYF. In DNA, the CDR3 is TGCAGCGTTGAAGGGACTAGCGGGGGAACCACAGATACGCAGTATTTT.

The chain is built from TRBV7-2 and TRBJ1-1; 10 nucleotides match TRBD1. CDR1 is SGHTA and CDR2 is FQGNSA in the germline V gene. There are 13 residues in the CDR3. The junction had 6 bases not matched to a gene; V was cut back by 4 bases and J by 10 bases. Here the CDR3 DNA reads TGTGCCAGCAGCTCCGACAGGGGGCTTGTAGCTTTCTTT. Residues: CASSSDRGLVAFF.

For this clone: One end of the junction fails to match germline, which may point to a read error. The chain couples TRBV7-7 to TRBJ2-5, with 15 bases identical to TRBD2. The CDR3 extends over 16 amino acids. CDR1 is SSHAT and CDR2 is FNYEAQ in the germline V gene (reference sequence). Written as DNA, the CDR3 is TGTGCTAGCAGCCCGGGACTAGCGGGGGGCGGCGAGACCCAGTACTTC. This sequence encodes CASSPGLAGGGETQYF.

The rearrangement uses TRBV18 and TRBJ2-2; tentative D call: TRBD2 (5 bases). The germline gives CDR1 KGHSH, CDR2 LQKENI. Trimming took 2 bases from V and 4 from J, leaving 8 bases between them. This CDR3 is built from 14 residues. The CDR3: CASSPKDSTGELFF. CDR3 coding DNA: TGTGCCAGCTCACCAAAGGACTCCACCGGGGAGCTGTTTTTT.

In nucleotides, the CDR3 is TGTGCCAGCAGTTCGTCCGGGACAGGGCGCTATGGCTACACCTTC. Its protein is CASSSSGTGRYGYTF. V and J are TRBV28 and TRBJ1-2; TRBD1 matches at 9 bases. This CDR3 contains 15 residues. Germline assignment: CDR1 MDHEN and CDR2 SYDVKM. Losses at the gene ends were 4 bases for V and 4 bases for J; bases not matched to a gene: 7.

The CDR3 region is CASSSQDRRKSTFF. The CDR3 DNA is TGTGCCAGCAGTTCCCAGGACAGGCGCAAATCGACTTTCTTT. The chain couples TRBV27 to TRBJ1-1; 7 bases map to TRBD1. CDR3 length: 14 amino acids. V shed 4 bases and J 12 bases; nucleotides not matched to a gene: 14. Germline V gives CDR1 MNHEY, CDR2 SMNVEV (reference sequence).

The chain employs TRBV7-6 and TRBJ1-6; D perhaps matches TRBD1 (6 bases). This CDR3 has 17 amino acids. The germline CDR1 and CDR2 sequences are SGHVS and FNYEAQ. V lost 1 base, J lost 7 bases, and 17 bases lay in between. The CDR3 region is CASSLGFQGSPNSPLHF. The CDR3 bases are TGTGCCAGCAGCTTAGGGTTCCAGGGGTCCCCCAATTCACCCCTCCACTTT.

This clone was observed once. The V gene is TRBV27, the J gene TRBJ1-1; 8 nucleotides line up with TRBD1. CDR3 length: 13 amino acids. V was clipped by 4 bases and J by 11 bases; unmatched bases: 9. Germline V gene sequence: CDR1 MNHEY, CDR2 SMNVEV (reference sequence). CDR3 DNA sequence: TGTGCCAGCAGTTCCGACAGGGGCGGCAGGGCTTTCTTT. It specifies CASSSDRGGRAFF.

The rearrangement uses TRBV28 and TRBJ2-1; the match to TRBD2 covers 12 bases. Germline loops: CDR1 MDHEN, CDR2 SYDVKM. The CDR3 spans 14 residues. With V trimmed by 6 bases and J by 6 bases, 3 bases remained unmatched. This CDR3 is CASRLAGGGNEQFF. Here the CDR3 DNA reads TGTGCCAGCAGACTAGCGGGAGGAGGCAATGAGCAGTTCTTC.

In nucleotides, the CDR3 is TGTGCCACCAACCCGGGAAATAACTATGGCTACACCTTC. Translated: CATNPGNNYGYTF. This chain connects TRBV19 to TRBJ1-2; no firm D call. V was pared by 10 bases and J by 1 base, with 13 bases between. CDR3 length: 13 amino acids. The V gene's germline CDR1 is LNHDA and CDR2 SQIVND (reference sequence).

The chain uses TRBV28 and TRBJ2-7; D unclear. This CDR3 region has 16 residues. Trimming pared 2 bases from V and 0 bases from J, leaving 14 bases between. The germline gives CDR1 MDHEN, CDR2 SYDVKM. This CDR3 reads CASSLPPVSYSYEQYF. The CDR3 DNA sequence: TGTGCCAGCAGTTTACCGCCGGTCTCATACTCCTACGAGCAGTACTTC.

The V gene is TRBV6-1, the J gene TRBJ1-1; 7 bases are a match to TRBD1. Germline CDR1 MNHNS, CDR2 SASEGT. With 8 bases clipped from V and 1 base from J, the junction kept 10 bases outside the gene matches. CDR3 length: 15 residues. This chain's CDR3 is CASRGGLVWNTEAFF. CDR3 in DNA: TGTGCCAGCCGAGGGGGCTTGGTATGGAACACTGAAGCTTTCTTT.

The chain has TRBV6-4 and TRBJ2-1, with D perhaps TRBD1 (5 bases). CDR3 length: 15 residues. The V and J ends lost 5 bases and 7 bases respectively, with 18 bases between them. Germline CDR1 is MRHNA and CDR2 is SNTAGT. The DNA of the CDR3 is TGTGCCAGCAGTCTCGACTCTATTGCAGGGAATGAGCAGTTCTTC. It specifies CASSLDSIAGNEQFF.

The J gene is TRBJ1-4, the V gene TRBV6-1, with unresolved D. Germline V gene data show CDR1 as MNHNS and CDR2 as SASEGT. The CDR3 runs 16 residues. The V end was cut by 2 bases, the J end by 3 bases, with 13 bases between. The CDR3 DNA reads TGTGCCAGCAGTGAACGAGTGCATCCCCCTAATGAAAAACTGTTTTTT. This encodes CASSERVHPPNEKLFF.

This clone was seen only a few times. V is TRBV6-4 and J is TRBJ2-3; the D is unclear. The CDR3 has 13 amino acids. Germline assignment: CDR1 MRHNA and CDR2 SNTAGT. Trimming pared 4 bases from V and 0 bases from J, leaving 5 bases between. CDR3 nucleotide sequence: TGTGCCAGCAGTGCCAGTAGCACAGATACGCAGTATTTT. Translating gives CASSASSTDTQYF.

The chain links TRBV19 to TRBJ2-1; D may be TRBD2 (6 bases). The CDR3 covers 15 residues. CDR1 and CDR2 from the germline V gene are LNHDA and SQIVND (reference sequence). Trimming stripped 7 bases from V and 5 bases from J, with 18 bases between. In DNA form, the CDR3 reads TGTGCCAGTACCCCCCGATGGGGACTCCACAATGAGCAGTTCTTC. This encodes CASTPRWGLHNEQFF. The full variable domain, completed using reference TRBV19 and TRBJ2-1, is DGGITQSPKYLFRKEGQNVTLSCEQNLNHDAMYWYRQDPGQGLRLIYYSQIVNDFQKGDIAEGYSVSREKKESFPLTVTSAQKNPTAFYLCASTPRWGLHNEQFFGPGTRLTVL.

This clone was detected only a few times. The gene calls are TRBV7-9 and TRBJ2-2; weak D call: TRBD1 (6 bases). Trimming cost V 1 base and J 6 bases, with 15 bases left between them. CDR1 and CDR2 from the germline V gene are SEHNR and FQNEAQ (reference sequence). The CDR3 spans 16 residues. CDR3 DNA sequence: TGTGCCAGCAGCTTAGGGGGGCAGGGCACCCCCGGGGAGCTGTTTTTT. Encoded protein: CASSLGGQGTPGELFF.

The chain's CDR3 is CASNKEGRVNEKLFF. In DNA, the CDR3 is TGTGCCAGTAACAAGGAGGGACGGGTTAATGAAAAACTGTTTTTT. The chain joins TRBV19 to TRBJ1-4; possible D gene TRBD1, 5 bases. CDR3 length: 15 residues. V was trimmed by 7 bases and J by 4 bases, leaving 16 bases between them. From germline, CDR1 is LNHDA and CDR2 SQIVND (reference sequence).